The clone carrying this TCR beta chain occurred a few times. This sample was included in a study of blood T cells in healthy people across ages. CDR1 is SGHTA and CDR2 is FQGTGA in the germline V gene. This CDR3 contains 18 residues. The trim removed 4 bases at V and 0 bases at J, leaving 6 bases unmatched. Combining a sample-barcoded 5' primer with a J-beta primer mix, a second PCR ran for roughly 6 to 12 cycles. TCRdb independently ran MiXCR on the 5' RACE reads; one entry per CDR3 protein. The table lists approximately 790,000 distinct CDR3 sequences, 55% to 65% of them singletons. The receptor comes from a man aged 30 to 39 in good health. The V call is TRBV7-3, the J call TRBJ2-1, with 13 nucleotides matching TRBD2. Input material: blood. In DNA form, the CDR3 reads TGTGCCAGCAGCTCTGGGACTAGCGGGGACAGCTCCTACAATGAGCAGTTCTTC. It yields the protein CASSSGTSGDSSYNEQFF.